Sequencing of this TCR beta chain was carried out in a study of shared clonotypes between healthy human individuals. All donors were healthy HIV-negative adults lacking recent acute infections or vaccinations. This CDR3 has 13 amino acids. The V gene's germline CDR1 is SGHDN and CDR2 FVKESK. The germline V and J ends were trimmed by 3 bases and 5 bases, with 10 bases remaining between them. Sequencing was performed on unsorted PBMC DNA using ten immunoSEQ deep assay plates. Profiling relied on immunoSEQ multiplex PCR, and the TCRdb table lists in-frame clones only, not all of them. The table has about 490,000 clones, approximately 79% seen once; the top ten hold about 12%.

The receptor was derived from a woman in her thirties or forties in good health. Some clones in this sample may be carry-over from other donors' samples. V is TRBV14 and J is TRBJ1-2, with D maybe TRBD1 (5 bases). Sequencing was carried out using PBMCs. DNA of the CDR3: TGTGCCAGCAGCCAGGGGCAGATTTATGGCTACACCTTC. It is translated as CASSQGQIYGYTF.